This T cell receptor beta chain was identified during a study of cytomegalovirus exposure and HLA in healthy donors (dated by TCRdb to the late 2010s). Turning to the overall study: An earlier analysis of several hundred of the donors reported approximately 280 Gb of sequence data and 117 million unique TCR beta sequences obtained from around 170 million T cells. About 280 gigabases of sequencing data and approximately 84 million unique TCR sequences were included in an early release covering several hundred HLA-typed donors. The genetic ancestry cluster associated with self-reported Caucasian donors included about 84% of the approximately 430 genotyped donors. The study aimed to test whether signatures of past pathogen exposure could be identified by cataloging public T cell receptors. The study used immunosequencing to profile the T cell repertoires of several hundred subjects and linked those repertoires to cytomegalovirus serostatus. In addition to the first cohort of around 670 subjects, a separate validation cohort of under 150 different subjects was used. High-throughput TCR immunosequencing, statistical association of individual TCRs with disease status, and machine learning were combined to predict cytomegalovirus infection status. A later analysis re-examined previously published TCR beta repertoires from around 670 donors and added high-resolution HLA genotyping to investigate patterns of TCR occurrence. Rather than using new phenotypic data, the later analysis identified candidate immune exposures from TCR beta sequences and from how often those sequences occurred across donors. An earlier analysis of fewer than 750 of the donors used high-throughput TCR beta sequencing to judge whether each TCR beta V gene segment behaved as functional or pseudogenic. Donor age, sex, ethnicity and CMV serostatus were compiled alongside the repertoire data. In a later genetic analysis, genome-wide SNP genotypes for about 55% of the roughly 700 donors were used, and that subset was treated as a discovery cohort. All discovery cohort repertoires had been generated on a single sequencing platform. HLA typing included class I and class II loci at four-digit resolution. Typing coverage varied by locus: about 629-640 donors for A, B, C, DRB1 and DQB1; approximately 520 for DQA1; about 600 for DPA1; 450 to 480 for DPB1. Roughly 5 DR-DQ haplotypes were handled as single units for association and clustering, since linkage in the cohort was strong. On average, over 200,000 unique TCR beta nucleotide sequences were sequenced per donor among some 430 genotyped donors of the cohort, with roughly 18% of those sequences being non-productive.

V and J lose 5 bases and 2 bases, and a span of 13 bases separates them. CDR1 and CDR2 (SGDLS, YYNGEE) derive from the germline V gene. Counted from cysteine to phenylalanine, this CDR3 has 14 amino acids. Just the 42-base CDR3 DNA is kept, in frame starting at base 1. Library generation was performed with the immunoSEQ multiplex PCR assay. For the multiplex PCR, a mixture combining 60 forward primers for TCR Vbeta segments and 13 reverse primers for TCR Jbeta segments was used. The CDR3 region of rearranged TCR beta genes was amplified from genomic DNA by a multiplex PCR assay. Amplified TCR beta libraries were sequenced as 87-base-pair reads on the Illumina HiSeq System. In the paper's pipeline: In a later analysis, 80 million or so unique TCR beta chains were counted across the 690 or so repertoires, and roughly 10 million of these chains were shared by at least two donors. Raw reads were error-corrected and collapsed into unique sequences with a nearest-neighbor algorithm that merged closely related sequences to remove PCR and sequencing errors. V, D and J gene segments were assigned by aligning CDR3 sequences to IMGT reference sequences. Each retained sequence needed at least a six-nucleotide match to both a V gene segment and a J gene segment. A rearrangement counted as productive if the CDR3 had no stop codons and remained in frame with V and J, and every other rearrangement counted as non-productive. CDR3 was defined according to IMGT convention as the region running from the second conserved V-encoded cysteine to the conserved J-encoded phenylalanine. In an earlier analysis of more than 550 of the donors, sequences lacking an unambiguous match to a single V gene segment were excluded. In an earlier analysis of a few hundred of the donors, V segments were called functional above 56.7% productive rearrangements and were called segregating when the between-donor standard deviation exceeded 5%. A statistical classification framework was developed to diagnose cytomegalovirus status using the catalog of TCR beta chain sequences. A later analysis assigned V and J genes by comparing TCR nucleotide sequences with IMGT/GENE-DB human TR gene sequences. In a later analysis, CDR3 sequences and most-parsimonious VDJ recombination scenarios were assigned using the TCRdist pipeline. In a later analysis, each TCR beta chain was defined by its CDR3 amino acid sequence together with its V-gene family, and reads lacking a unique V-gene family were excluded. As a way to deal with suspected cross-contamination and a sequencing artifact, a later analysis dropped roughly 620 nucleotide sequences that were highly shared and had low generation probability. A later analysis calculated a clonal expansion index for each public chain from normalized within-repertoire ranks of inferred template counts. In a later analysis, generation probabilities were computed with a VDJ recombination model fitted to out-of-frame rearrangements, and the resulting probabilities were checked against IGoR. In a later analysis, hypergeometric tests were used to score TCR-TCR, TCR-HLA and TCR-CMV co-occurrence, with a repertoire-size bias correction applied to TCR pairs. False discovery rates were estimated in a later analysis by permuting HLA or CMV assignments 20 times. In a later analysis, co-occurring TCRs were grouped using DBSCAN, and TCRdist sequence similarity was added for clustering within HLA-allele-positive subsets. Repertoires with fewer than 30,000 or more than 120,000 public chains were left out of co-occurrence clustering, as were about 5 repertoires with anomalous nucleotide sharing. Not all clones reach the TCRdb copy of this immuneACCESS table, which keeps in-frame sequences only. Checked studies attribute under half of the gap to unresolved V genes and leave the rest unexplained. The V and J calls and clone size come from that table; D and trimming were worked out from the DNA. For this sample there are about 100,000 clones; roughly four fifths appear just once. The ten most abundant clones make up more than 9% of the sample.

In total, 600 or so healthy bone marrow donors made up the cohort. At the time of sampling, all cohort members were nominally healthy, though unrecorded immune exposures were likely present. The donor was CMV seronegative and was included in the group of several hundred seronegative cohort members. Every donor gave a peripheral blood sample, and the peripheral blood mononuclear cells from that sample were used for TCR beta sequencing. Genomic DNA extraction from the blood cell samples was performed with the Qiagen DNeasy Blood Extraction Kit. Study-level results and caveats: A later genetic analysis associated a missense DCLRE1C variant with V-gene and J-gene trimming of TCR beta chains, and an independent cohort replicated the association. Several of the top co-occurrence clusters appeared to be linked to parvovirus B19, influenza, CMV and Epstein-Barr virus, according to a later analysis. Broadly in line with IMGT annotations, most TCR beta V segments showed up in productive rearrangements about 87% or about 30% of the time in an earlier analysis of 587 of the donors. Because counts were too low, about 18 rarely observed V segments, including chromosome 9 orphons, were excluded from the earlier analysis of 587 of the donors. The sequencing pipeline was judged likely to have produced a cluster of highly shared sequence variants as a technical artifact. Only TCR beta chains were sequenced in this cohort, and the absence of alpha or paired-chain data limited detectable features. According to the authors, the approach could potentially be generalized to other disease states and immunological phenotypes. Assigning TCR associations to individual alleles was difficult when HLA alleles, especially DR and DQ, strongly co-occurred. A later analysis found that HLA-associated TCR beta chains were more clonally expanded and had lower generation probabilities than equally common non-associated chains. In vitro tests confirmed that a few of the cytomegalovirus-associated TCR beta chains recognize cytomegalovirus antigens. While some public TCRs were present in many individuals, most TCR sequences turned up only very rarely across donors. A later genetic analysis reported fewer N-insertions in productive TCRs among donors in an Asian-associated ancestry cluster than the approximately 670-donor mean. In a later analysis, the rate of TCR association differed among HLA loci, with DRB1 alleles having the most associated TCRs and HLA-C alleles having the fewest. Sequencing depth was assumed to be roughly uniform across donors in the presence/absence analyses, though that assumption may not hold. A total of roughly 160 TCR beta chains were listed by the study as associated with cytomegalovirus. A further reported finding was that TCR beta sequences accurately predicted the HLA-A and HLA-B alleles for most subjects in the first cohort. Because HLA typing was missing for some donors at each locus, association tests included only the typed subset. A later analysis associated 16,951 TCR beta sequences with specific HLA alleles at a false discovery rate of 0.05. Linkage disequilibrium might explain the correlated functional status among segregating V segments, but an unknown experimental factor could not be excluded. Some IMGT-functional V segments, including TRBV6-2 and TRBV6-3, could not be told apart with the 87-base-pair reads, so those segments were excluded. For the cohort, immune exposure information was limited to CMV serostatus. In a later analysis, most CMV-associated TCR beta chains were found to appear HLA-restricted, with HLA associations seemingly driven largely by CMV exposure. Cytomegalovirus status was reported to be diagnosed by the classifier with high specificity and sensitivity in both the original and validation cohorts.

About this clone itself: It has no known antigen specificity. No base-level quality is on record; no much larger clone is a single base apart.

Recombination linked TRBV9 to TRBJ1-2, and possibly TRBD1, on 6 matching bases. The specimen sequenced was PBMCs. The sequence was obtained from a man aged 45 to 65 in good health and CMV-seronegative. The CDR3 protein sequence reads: CASSSTGENYGYTF. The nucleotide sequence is TGTGCCAGCAGTTCGACAGGCGAGAACTATGGCTACACCTTC.